The clone carrying this T cell receptor (beta chain) is large. Its matching antigen is unknown. Profiling relied on immunoSEQ multiplex PCR, and the TCRdb table lists in-frame clones only, not all of them. The data hold 4,500 to 6,000 clones, with 72% observed a single time. These data originate in a study of immune cell composition in non-small cell lung cancer. Findings and limits, study-wide: Smoking pack-years did not significantly correlate with tumour TCR-beta clonality.

Normal lung sampling was at least 3 cm from the tumour, as distant as possible. Germline V gene data show CDR1 as SGHVS and CDR2 as FNYEAQ. V lost 4 bases, J lost 2 bases, and 9 bases stayed unmatched. The CDR3 has 16 residues. The chain uses TRBV7-6 and TRBJ2-7, with 9 bases lining up with TRBD1. The receptor's source is a human donor with non-small cell lung cancer. The material sequenced was non-adjacent lung tissue. CDR3 protein: CASSSSRDREPYEQYF. In DNA, the CDR3 is TGTGCCAGCAGCTCCTCCCGGGACAGGGAACCCTACGAGCAGTACTTC.